This TCR beta chain was documented in a study of blood T cells in healthy people across ages (dated by TCRdb to between 2014 and 2017). About the study as a whole: Template switching captured roughly one uniquely barcoded TCR beta cDNA molecule per two T cells in model experiments. To track age-related changes in TCR beta repertoire diversity, the study relied on deep sequencing normalized with unique cDNA molecular identifiers. Donors were grouped into four age groups: young (average approximately 16 years), middle-aged (39), aged (around 62) and long-lived (roughly 80). To avoid experimental bias, donors of different ages were distributed randomly across sequencing lanes. Using the same blood draw, the study looked at two additional independent replicas of 1 million unique cDNA reads for two donors, one aged 18 to 30 and the other aged 80 or older. The paper's findings and limits, for the study overall: Compared with the aged group, more naive CD4+ T cells, fewer expanded clones and increased TCR diversity were shown by the long-lived group, suggesting age selection. Estimates of total diversity based on one million sequenced T cells were regarded as lower bounds and as underestimates. Conclusive comparison of naive and antigen-experienced compartments was prevented by the profiling of bulk unsorted PBMCs. Observed TCR beta diversity correlated strongly with the percentage of naive T cells measured by flow cytometry. Because donor CMV infection status was unknown, age-related changes in expanded clonotypes were potentially confounded. As age increased, observed TCR beta diversity per million T cells dropped in a roughly linear way, and a significant reduction was already evident by age about 36.

Systemically healthy Caucasian individuals from Russia, 39 in total and aged about 6 to 95 years, were included as donors. Around 10 milliliters of peripheral blood were drawn from each donor into EDTA-treated Vacutainer tubes. Ficoll-Paque density-gradient centrifugation was used to isolate PBMCs, with at least 6.5 million per sample. Trizol reagent was used to extract total RNA from PBMCs, with at least 5.5 micrograms per sample. For every donor, an aliquot of PBMCs went through flow cytometry to measure the percentages of naive CD45RAhigh/CD27high T cells. To prepare the library, 5' RACE was applied. A second PCR of about 6 to 12 cycles was run with a J-beta primer mix and a sample-barcoded 5' primer. A template-switch 5' adaptor carrying 12 random nucleotides introduced a unique molecular identifier onto each TCR beta cDNA molecule. Each sample yielded at least 3 million CDR3-containing paired-end reads. First-strand cDNA was synthesized from all RNA with the Mint cDNA synthesis kit, primed by a TRBC-specific oligonucleotide. Following uracil-DNA glycosylase treatment, a first 18-cycle PCR with universal primers M1SS and BC2_uni_R was performed on all cDNA. Per the original workflow: For normalization, 1 million high-quality reads, each with a distinct molecular identifier, were randomly selected from each sample. Reads with shared molecular identifiers were discarded instead of being binned into consensus sequences. MiTCR, run with a Q25 quality threshold and the strictest error-elimination algorithm, handled CDR3 identification, clonotype clustering and error correction. Lower-bound total TCR beta diversity was estimated with a nonparametric unseen species model using Euler transformation. The public reads were reprocessed in TCRdb via fastp at Q25 and MiXCR, keeping in-frame beta chains. Every CDR3 protein is listed once, alongside the most common genes and DNA of its rows. These V and J calls originate from TCRdb's pipeline instead of the authors' own analysis. The sample table lists roughly 1.9 million distinct CDR3 sequences, 30% to 40% of them with a count of one. The top ten constitute more than 20% of the sample.

Note on this clonotype: Its recognized antigen is unknown. Base qualities are not at hand, and no much larger clone is one base apart.

The TCR was taken from a human donor in good health. The sample comprised blood.

The DNA reads TGTGCCAGCAGTGCGGAAGCGGGGGGGCGGCATGAGCAGTTCTTC. Its product reads: CASSAEAGGRHEQFF. The sequence joins TRBV25-1 to TRBJ2-1; 10 junctional bases match TRBD2. V has 4 bases trimmed and J has 8 bases trimmed; junction bases matching no gene number 8. CDR1 and CDR2, looked up from the germline V gene, are MGHDK and SYGVNS. The CDR3 has 15 amino acids, counting the end cysteine and phenylalanine. The CDR3 DNA has 45 bases and is translated from base 1.